This T cell receptor (beta chain) was obtained from a study of CD8+ T cells in alopecia areata. Study results and limitations: Patients displayed less clarity in TCR sharing than mice, a finding possibly related to HLA.

About this clone: As yet, its antigen is unknown.

V lost 0 bases, J lost 3 bases, and 4 bases lay in between. Per germline, CDR1 SGHRS and CDR2 YFSETQ. The CDR3 has 12 amino acids. Sequencing relied on a cDNA template that was reverse transcribed from extracted RNA. Generated by immunoSEQ multiplex PCR, the TCRdb table keeps only in-frame clones and is missing some. The sample yields 140,000 or so clones, 62% seen once. What was sequenced was CD8+ T cells sorted from blood. This chain connects TRBV5-1 to TRBJ2-7, with unresolved D. This receptor was taken from a human donor in good health. The CDR3 loop reads CASSLVFYEQYF. Here the CDR3 DNA reads TGCGCCAGCAGCTTGGTGTTCTACGAGCAGTACTTC.